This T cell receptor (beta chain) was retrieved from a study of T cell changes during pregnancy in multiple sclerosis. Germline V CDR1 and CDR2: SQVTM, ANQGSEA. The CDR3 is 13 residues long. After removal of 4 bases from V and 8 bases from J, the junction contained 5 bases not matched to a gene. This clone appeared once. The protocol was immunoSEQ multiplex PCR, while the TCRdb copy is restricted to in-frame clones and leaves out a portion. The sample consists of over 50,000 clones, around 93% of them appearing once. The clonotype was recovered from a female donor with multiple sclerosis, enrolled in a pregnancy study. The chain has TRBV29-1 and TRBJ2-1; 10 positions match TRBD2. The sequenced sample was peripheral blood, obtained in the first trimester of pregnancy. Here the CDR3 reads CSVGVAGGHEQFF. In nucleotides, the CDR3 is TGCAGCGTTGGGGTAGCGGGAGGCCATGAGCAGTTCTTC.